This T cell receptor (beta chain) came from a study of blood T cell repertoires in COVID-19 (dated by TCRdb to the early 2020s). As for the study more broadly: The collaborator samples originated in the United States, Italy and Spain and spanned the acute and convalescent phases of COVID-19. The material from the prospective study consisted of cDNA or gDNA derived from T cells, B-cell-depleted T cells, or PBMCs. The dataset comprised deeply sampled blood TCRbeta repertoires from subjects exposed to, actively infected with, or recovered from COVID-19. A freely available public database, intended as a resource for researchers studying the immune response to SARS-CoV-2, is where the repertoires were released. The samples were drawn from two sources: the first 160 participants of the ongoing ImmuneRACE study, and 1,000 to 1,500 subjects contributed by 6 global collaborators. Sample metadata almost always included a de-identified subject ID, COVID-19 status, age in years and sex. HLA class I and class II types, where available, came from metadata supplied by the sample provider rather than from assay-based typing.

Inclusive of the bounding cysteine and phenylalanine, the CDR3 is 13 residues long. Left in the record is the CDR3 DNA by itself, 39 bases read in frame from the first base. V drops 3 bases and J drops 5 bases, leaving 7 bases in between. The germline V gene encodes CDR1 LNHDA and CDR2 SQIVND (reference sequence). What the study reported, not specific to this receptor: How much clinical and demographic metadata was included differed by source and by participant, and the metadata was provided uncurated.

A second Seattle source provided samples from volunteer blood donors who had recovered from COVID-19. Whole blood was collected in K2EDTA tubes by collaborating institutions according to the institutions' own protocols. For TCRbeta analysis, collaborators shipped samples as frozen whole blood, isolated PBMCs, or DNA extracted from either of those sample types. A word on this clone: Its antigen is currently not known. Qualities for individual bases were not recorded, and no much larger clone is one base off.

TCRbeta CDR3 regions were amplified from genomic DNA by means of the immunoSEQ Assay, a bias-controlled multiplex PCR. The authors' analysis ran thus. Nucleated cell counts per sample were estimated from amplification of reference gene primers within the assay. Sequence reads were collapsed and filtered to measure the absolute abundance of every unique TCRbeta CDR3 rearrangement. For each sample, productive Simpson clonality was calculated by taking the square root of Simpson's diversity index across productive rearrangements. Here the immuneACCESS table is served through TCRdb, limited to in-frame sequences with V and J called. Missing clones are a known gap in these copies; in checked studies unresolved V genes cover under half, and the rest lacks a known reason. V, J and clone size were drawn from that table, and D and trimming were deduced from the DNA. This sample has hundreds of thousands of clones in its table, and around 90% of those were observed once. The biggest ten clones account for just over 7% of the sample.

In this chain, TRBV19 is recombined with TRBJ1-4, with an unclear D gene assignment. Sequenced material: peripheral blood. The receptor comes from a man between 60 and 70 years old who had recovered from COVID-19. CDR3 reads: CASSIAANEKLFF. The nucleotides are TGTGCCAGTAGTATTGCGGCAAATGAAAAACTGTTTTTT.